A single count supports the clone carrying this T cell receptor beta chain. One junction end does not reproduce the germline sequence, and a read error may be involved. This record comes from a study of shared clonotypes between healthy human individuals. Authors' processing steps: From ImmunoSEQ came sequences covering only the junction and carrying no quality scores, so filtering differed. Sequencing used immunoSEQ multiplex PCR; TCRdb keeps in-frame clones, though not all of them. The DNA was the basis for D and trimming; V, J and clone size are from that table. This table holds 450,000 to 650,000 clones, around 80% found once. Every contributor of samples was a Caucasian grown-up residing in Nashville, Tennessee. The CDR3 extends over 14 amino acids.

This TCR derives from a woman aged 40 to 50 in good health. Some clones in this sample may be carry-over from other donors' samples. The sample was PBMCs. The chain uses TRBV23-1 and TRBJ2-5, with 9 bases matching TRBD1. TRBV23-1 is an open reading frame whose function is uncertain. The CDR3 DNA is TGCGCCAGCAACCGCGGGACAGGGACAGAGGCCCAGTACTTC. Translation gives CASNRGTGTEAQYF.